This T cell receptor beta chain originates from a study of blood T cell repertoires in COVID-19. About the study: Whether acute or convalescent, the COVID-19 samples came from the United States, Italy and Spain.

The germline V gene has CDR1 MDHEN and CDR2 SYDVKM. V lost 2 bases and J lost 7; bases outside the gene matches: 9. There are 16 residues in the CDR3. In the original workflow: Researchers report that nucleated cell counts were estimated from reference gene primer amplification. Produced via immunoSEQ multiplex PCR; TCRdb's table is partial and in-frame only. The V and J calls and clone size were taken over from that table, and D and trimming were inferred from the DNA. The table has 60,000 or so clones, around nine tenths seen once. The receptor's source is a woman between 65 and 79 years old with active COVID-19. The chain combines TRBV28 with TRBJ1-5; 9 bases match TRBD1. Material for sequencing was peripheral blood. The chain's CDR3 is CASSLLTGGSGQPQHF. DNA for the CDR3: TGTGCCAGCAGTTTACTTACAGGGGGCTCAGGGCAGCCCCAGCATTTT.